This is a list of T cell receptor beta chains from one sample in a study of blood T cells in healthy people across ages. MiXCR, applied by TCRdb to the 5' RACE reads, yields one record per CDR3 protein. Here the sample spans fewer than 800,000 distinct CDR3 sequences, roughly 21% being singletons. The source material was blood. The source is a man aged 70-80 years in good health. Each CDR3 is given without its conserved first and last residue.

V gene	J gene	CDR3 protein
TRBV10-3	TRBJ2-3	AISEASSGQETQY
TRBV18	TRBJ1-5	ASSPGREQPQH
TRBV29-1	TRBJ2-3	SVEAGSGTDTQY
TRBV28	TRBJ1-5	ASRLSGSNQPQH
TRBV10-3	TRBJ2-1	ANGDNNEQF
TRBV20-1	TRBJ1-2	SASTGGGYGYT
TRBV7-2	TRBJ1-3	ASSPAARPGNTIY
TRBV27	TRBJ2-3	ASSPHSTGSTDTQY
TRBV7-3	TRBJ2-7	ASSYGPGTSRPISSYEQY
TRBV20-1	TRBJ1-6	SARVGQGGPYNSPLH
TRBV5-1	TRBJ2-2	ASSLERGTGELF